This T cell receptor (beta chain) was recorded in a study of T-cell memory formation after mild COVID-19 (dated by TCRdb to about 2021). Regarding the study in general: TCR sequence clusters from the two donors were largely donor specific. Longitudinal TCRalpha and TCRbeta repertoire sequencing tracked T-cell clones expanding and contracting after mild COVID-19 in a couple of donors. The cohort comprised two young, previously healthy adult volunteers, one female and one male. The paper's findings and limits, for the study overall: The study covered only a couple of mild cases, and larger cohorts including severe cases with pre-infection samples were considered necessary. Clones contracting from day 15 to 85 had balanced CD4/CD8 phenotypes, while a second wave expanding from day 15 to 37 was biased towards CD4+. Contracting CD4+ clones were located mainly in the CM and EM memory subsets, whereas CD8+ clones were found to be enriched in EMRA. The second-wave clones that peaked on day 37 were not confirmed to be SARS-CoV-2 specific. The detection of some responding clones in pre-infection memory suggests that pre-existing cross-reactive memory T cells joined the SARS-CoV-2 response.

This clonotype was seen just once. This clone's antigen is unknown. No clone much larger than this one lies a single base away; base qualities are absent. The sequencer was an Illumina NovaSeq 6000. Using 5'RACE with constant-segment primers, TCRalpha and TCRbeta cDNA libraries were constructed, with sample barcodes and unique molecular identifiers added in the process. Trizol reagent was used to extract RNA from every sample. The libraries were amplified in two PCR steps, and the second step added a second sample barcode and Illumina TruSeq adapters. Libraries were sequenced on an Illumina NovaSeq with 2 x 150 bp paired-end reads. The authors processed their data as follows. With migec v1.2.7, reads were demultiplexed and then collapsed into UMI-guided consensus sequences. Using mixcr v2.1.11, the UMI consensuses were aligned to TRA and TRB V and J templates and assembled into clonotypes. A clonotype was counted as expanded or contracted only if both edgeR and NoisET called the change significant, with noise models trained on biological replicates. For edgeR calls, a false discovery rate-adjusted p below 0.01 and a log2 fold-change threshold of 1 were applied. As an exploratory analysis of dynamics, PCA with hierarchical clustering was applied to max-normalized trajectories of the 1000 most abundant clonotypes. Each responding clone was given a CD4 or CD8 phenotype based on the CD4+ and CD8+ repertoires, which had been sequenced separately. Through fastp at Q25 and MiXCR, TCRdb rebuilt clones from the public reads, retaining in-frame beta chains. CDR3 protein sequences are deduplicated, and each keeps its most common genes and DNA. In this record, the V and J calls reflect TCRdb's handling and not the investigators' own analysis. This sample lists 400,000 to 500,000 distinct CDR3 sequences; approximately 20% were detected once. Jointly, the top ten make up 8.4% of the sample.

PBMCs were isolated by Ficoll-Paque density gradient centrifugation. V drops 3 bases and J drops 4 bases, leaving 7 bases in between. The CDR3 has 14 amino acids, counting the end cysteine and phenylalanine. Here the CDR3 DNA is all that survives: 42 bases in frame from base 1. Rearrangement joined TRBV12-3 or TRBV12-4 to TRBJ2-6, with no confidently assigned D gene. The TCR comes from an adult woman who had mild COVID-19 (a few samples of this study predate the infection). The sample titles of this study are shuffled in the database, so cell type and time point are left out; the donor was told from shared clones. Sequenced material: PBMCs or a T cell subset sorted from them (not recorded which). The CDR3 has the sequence CASSLSGGANVLTF. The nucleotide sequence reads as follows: TGTGCCAGCAGTTTGTCTGGGGGGGCCAACGTCCTGACTTTC.